The 10 T cell receptor beta chains given below trace back to one sample, sequenced in a study of blood T cell repertoires in COVID-19. TCRdb keeps only in-frame clones here, not all; method: immunoSEQ multiplex PCR. The table lists some 100,000 clones, 80% to 95% of them singletons, with approximately 2.2% in the top ten. The specimen sequenced was peripheral blood. The receptors were gathered from a man aged 50 to 59 with active COVID-19.

The chain couples TRBV5-4 to TRBJ2-3; 8 bases map to TRBD1. The junction had 6 bases not matched to a gene; V was cut back by 0 bases and J by 6 bases. The CDR3 length is 15 residues. Germline V lookup: CDR1 SGHNT, CDR2 YYREEE (reference sequence). The DNA of the CDR3 is TGTGCCAGCAGCTTGGGGGACAGGCTTACCGATACGCAGTATTTT. Encoded protein: CASSLGDRLTDTQYF.

The chain carries TRBV2 and TRBJ1-5; perhaps TRBD1 as D (6 bases). Deletions cut 6 bases from V and 0 bases from J, with 12 bases between. CDR1 is SNHLY and CDR2 is FYNNEI in the germline V gene. This CDR3 is built from 15 residues. Here the CDR3 reads CASREDSHSNQPQHF. CDR3 sequence (DNA): TGTGCCAGCAGGGAGGACAGCCATAGCAATCAGCCCCAGCATTTT.

This CDR3 is CASSRGTRSSYEQYF. The CDR3 bases are TGCGCCAGCAGTAGAGGGACTAGGAGCTCCTACGAGCAGTACTTC. The gene calls are TRBV5-1 and TRBJ2-7; 8 bases agree with TRBD2. Trimming removed 5 bases from V and 0 bases from J; junction bases left unmatched: 7. This CDR3 has 15 residues. CDR1 SGHRS and CDR2 YFSETQ come from the germline V gene.

The J gene is TRBJ2-2, the V gene TRBV27, with D possibly being TRBD1 (6 bases). This CDR3 region has 13 residues. Trimming cost V 5 bases and J 5 bases, with 9 bases left between them. Germline V gene data show CDR1 as MNHEY and CDR2 as SMNVEV (reference sequence). CDR3 sequence: CASSPQGTGELFF. In DNA, the CDR3 is TGTGCCAGCAGTCCCCAGGGGACCGGGGAGCTGTTTTTT.

This sequence joins TRBV9 and TRBJ2-1; TRBD1 matches at 8 bases. Trimming took 3 bases from V and 3 from J; bases not matched to a gene: 5. CDR3 size: 15 residues. Per germline, CDR1 SGDLS and CDR2 YYNGEE. The chain's CDR3 is CASSASGTGYNEQFF. The DNA for the CDR3 is TGTGCCAGCAGCGCGTCCGGGACAGGCTACAATGAGCAGTTCTTC. Based on the CDR3 plus reference TRBV9 and TRBJ2-1, the full variable domain is DSGVTQTPKHLITATGQRVTLRCSPRSGDLSVYWYQQSLDQGLQFLIQYYNGEERAKGNILERFSAQQFPDLHSELNLSSLELGDSALYFCASSASGTGYNEQFFGPGTRLTVL.

The chain links TRBV11-2 to TRBJ1-4; TRBD1 might be the D (5 bases). The V gene lost 1 base and the J gene lost 4 bases, with 10 bases spanning the gap. Per germline, CDR1 SGHAT and CDR2 FQNNGV. The CDR3 extends over 15 amino acids. The CDR3 bases are TGTGCCAGCAGCTTAGCGCAGGGATTTAATGAAAAACTGTTTTTT. Protein product: CASSLAQGFNEKLFF. Full variable domain (remainder filled in from reference TRBV11-2 and TRBJ1-4): EAGVAQSPRYKIIEKRQSVAFWCNPISGHATLYWYQQILGQGPKLLIQFQNNGVVDDSQLPKDRFSAERLKGVDSTLKIQPAKLEDSAVYLCASSLAQGFNEKLFFGSGTQLSVL.

This clone has only one observation. The V and J genes are TRBV5-4 and TRBJ1-2; D unresolved. Germline CDR1 SGHNT, CDR2 YYREEE (reference sequence). Trimming stripped 1 base from V and 0 bases from J, with 7 bases between. The length of the CDR3 is 14 residues. CDR3: CASSLPISNYGYTF. The CDR3 DNA reads TGTGCCAGCAGCTTGCCCATTTCTAACTATGGCTACACCTTC.

The chain combines TRBV18 with TRBJ1-1; 7 positions match TRBD1. This CDR3 region has 16 residues. With V trimmed by 5 bases and J by 0 bases, 9 bases remained unmatched. CDR1 and CDR2 (germline): KGHSH, LQKENI. CDR3 region: CASSFSSGTVNTEAFF. Written as DNA, the CDR3 is TGTGCCAGCTCATTTTCGTCAGGGACAGTGAACACTGAAGCTTTCTTT.

This clone was picked up one time. CDR3 coding DNA: TGTGCCAGCTCACCACCGTCCAGGGGACGGAACACCATATATTTT. Encoded protein: CASSPPSRGRNTIYF. The rearrangement links TRBV18 to TRBJ1-3; D is perhaps TRBD1 (6 bases). Germline values: CDR1 KGHSH, CDR2 LQKENI. With 0 bases removed from V and 7 bases from J, the gap between germline ends came to 13 bases. The CDR3 spans 15 residues.

V and J are TRBV2 and TRBJ1-2, with D possibly matching TRBD1 (5 bases). The V gene lost 7 bases and the J gene lost 6 bases, with 12 bases spanning the gap. The CDR3 has 12 amino acids. Germline CDR1 reads SNHLY; CDR2 reads FYNNEI. This CDR3 is CASTQGRDGYTF. The CDR3 DNA follows: TGTGCCAGCACCCAGGGCAGAGATGGCTACACCTTC.